The sequence of this T cell receptor beta chain was determined in a study of blood T cell repertoires in COVID-19. Study context: Samples of COVID-19 (acute and convalescent) were obtained from the United States, Italy and Spain.

This CDR3 comprises 13 residues. Trimming cost V 3 bases and J 1 base, with 6 bases left between them. This table comes from immunoSEQ multiplex PCR, and its TCRdb copy is limited to in-frame clones, with some not included. This table has about 100,000 clones, roughly nine tenths appearing once. The clonotype comes from a man in his fifties or sixties with active COVID-19. Sequenced material: peripheral blood. V usage is TRBV12-3 or TRBV12-4 and J usage is TRBJ1-1; D ambiguous. This chain's CDR3 is CASSLAGNTEAFF. DNA for the CDR3: TGTGCCAGCAGTTTGGCGGGGAACACTGAAGCTTTCTTT.